Below are 8 T cell receptor beta chains sequenced from a single sample in a study of T cell responses to AZD1222 COVID-19 vaccine. The table came from immunoSEQ multiplex PCR; TCRdb's copy has only in-frame clones and leaves some out. The sample contains about 150,000 clones, 75% to 90% of which appear only once. Sequencing used peripheral blood, obtained 28 days after the second AZD1222 dose. These receptor sequences come from an adult who received the AZD1222 COVID-19 vaccine.

This clone turned up a few times. V gene TRBV5-6 combines with J gene TRBJ2-7, with D possibly matching TRBD2 (6 bases). The CDR3 is 13 amino acids. Germline CDR1 and CDR2: SGHDT and YYEEEE. Trimming removed 6 bases at V and 7 bases at J, with 17 bases between. CDR3 bases: TGTGCCAGCACCTCACGCAGGGAGGAAGAGCAGTACTTC. Its protein product is CASTSRREEEQYF.

The chain links TRBV3-1 (or the pseudogene TRBV3-2) to TRBJ2-1; 12 bases map to TRBD2. Germline assignment: CDR1 LGHDT and CDR2 YNNKEL (reference sequence). This CDR3 is built from 18 residues. With V trimmed by 1 base and J by 4 bases, 8 bases remained unmatched. The CDR3 protein is CASSQVMSSGRGYNEQFF. The CDR3 coding sequence is TGTGCCAGCAGCCAAGTGATGTCTAGCGGGAGGGGGTACAATGAGCAGTTCTTC.

This sequence joins TRBV11-3 and TRBJ2-1; 8 nucleotides align to TRBD2. Germline-derived CDR1 and CDR2 are SGHNT and YENEEA. The CDR3 sequence is 15 residues long. Unmatched junction bases numbered 6, after V lost 5 bases and J lost 3 bases. CDR3 coding DNA: TGTGCCAGCAGCCCGCGGGAGGCAGACTACAATGAGCAGTTCTTC. This translates into CASSPREADYNEQFF.

J is TRBJ1-2 and V is TRBV3-1 (or the pseudogene TRBV3-2), with D unclear. The CDR3 is 13 amino acids. The V and J ends lost 0 bases and 8 bases respectively, with 10 bases between them. The germline V gene encodes CDR1 LGHDT and CDR2 YNNKEL (reference sequence). The CDR3 nucleotides are TGTGCCAGCAGCCAAGAAAAGGTGTGGGGCTACACCTTC. This encodes CASSQEKVWGYTF.

V gene TRBV6-5 combines with J gene TRBJ1-2; 10 nucleotides match TRBD1. V shed 7 bases and J 4 bases; nucleotides not matched to a gene: 9. Germline CDR1 reads MNHEY; CDR2 reads SVGAGI. This CDR3 is 15 amino acids long. The CDR3 nucleotides are TGTGCCAGCAAACGGGACAGGGGCAATACCTATGGCTACACCTTC. Its protein product is CASKRDRGNTYGYTF.

This clone was picked up a small number of times. The chain recombines TRBV3-1 (or the pseudogene TRBV3-2) with TRBJ2-3; D unclear. The germline CDR1 and CDR2 sequences are LGHDT and YNNKEL (reference sequence). This CDR3 is 15 amino acids long. V was pared by 4 bases and J by 0 bases, with 11 bases between. The CDR3 bases are TGTGCCAGCAGCCGGTTTCGCTCTAGCACAGATACGCAGTATTTT. Its translation is CASSRFRSSTDTQYF.

Only a few counts were recorded for this clone. The rearrangement links TRBV9 to TRBJ2-1; D is uncertain. Per the germline V gene, CDR1 is SGDLS and CDR2 is YYNGEE. The CDR3 runs 15 residues. V was clipped by 2 bases and J by 6 bases, with 15 bases between them. CDR3 residues: CASSVSPLLGNEQFF. The CDR3, as DNA: TGTGCCAGCAGCGTTTCCCCGCTCCTCGGCAATGAGCAGTTCTTC. The entire variable domain, with the rest obtained from reference TRBV9 and TRBJ2-1, is as follows: DSGVTQTPKHLITATGQRVTLRCSPRSGDLSVYWYQQSLDQGLQFLIQYYNGEERAKGNILERFSAQQFPDLHSELNLSSLELGDSALYFCASSVSPLLGNEQFFGPGTRLTVL.

The chain links TRBV12-3 or TRBV12-4 to TRBJ1-5; no firm D call. Trimming pared 5 bases from V and 4 bases from J, leaving 6 bases between. This CDR3 spans 12 amino acids. The CDR3 region has the DNA TGTGCCAGCAGTGCCCGAAATCAGCCCCAGCATTTT. Translation gives CASSARNQPQHF.